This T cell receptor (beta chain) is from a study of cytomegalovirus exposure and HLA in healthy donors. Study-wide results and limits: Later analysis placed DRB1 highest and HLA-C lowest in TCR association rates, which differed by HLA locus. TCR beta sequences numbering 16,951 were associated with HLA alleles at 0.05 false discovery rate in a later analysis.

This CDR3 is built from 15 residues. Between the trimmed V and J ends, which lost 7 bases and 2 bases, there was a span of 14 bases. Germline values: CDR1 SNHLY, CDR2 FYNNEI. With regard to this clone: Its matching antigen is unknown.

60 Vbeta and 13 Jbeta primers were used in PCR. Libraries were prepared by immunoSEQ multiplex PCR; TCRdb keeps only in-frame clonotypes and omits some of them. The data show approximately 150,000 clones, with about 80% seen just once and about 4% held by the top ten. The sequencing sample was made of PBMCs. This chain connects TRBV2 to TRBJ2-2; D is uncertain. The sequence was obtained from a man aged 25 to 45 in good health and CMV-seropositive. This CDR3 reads CASIVGRLNTGELFF. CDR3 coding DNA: TGTGCCAGCATTGTCGGCAGGTTAAACACCGGGGAGCTGTTTTTT.